This passage covers 28 T cell receptor beta chains from one sample sequenced in a study of blood T cells in healthy people across ages. A sample-barcoded 5' primer and a J-beta primer mix were used in a second PCR of roughly 6 to 12 cycles. TCRdb processed the 5' RACE reads anew with MiXCR; each CDR3 protein has one entry. The table shows 1.5 million to 2 million distinct CDR3 sequences, with 25% to 30% occurring only once. Sequenced sample: blood. These receptors came from a woman aged 30 to 39 in good health.

The chain recombines TRBV20-1 with TRBJ2-7; 7 positions agree with TRBD2. V trimming: 3 bases; J trimming: 5 bases; junction bases outside the gene matches: 4. There are 12 residues in the CDR3. From germline, CDR1 is DFQATT and CDR2 SNEGSKA (reference sequence). The CDR3 nucleotides are TGCAGTGCTAGGGGGGGGTTCGACGAGCAGTACTTC. It yields the protein CSARGGFDEQYF.

This chain connects TRBV2 to TRBJ2-3; the match to TRBD2 covers 9 bases. After removal of 9 bases from V and 5 bases from J, the junction contained 9 bases not matched to a gene. The CDR3 loop spans 14 amino acids. CDR1 and CDR2 from the germline V gene are SNHLY and FYNNEI. The CDR3 reads CASLSRLAVDTQYF. The DNA for the CDR3 is TGTGCCAGTCTGTCGAGACTAGCGGTAGATACGCAGTATTTT.

This clonotype was found a few times. J is TRBJ2-2 and V is TRBV7-8; TRBD2 matches at 7 bases. Germline V gene sequence: CDR1 SGHVS, CDR2 FQNEAQ. After removal of 3 bases from V and 3 bases from J, the junction contained 4 bases not matched to a gene. The CDR3 totals 15 residues. CDR3 bases: TGTGCCAGCAGCTTTTTAGCGGGCTACACCGGGGAGCTGTTTTTT. This encodes CASSFLAGYTGELFF.

With regard to this clonotype: A single base separates this from a much larger clone, so it may be a read error. The J gene is TRBJ2-7, the V gene TRBV10-3, with D possibly being TRBD2 (5 bases). This CDR3 has 13 amino acids. Germline assignment: CDR1 ENHRY and CDR2 SYGVKD. The CDR3 reads CAISEGSSYEQDF. In DNA form, the CDR3 reads TGTGCCATCAGTGAGGGGAGCTCCTACGAGCAGGACTTC.

There are many counts of this clonotype. V is TRBV7-9 and J is TRBJ2-6; D is undetermined. CDR1 SEHNR and CDR2 FQNEAQ come from the germline V gene (reference sequence). The CDR3 spans 15 residues. Trimming pared 6 bases from V and 0 bases from J, leaving 9 bases between. The CDR3 protein is CASSLMASGANVLTF. The CDR3 DNA sequence: TGTGCCAGCAGTTTAATGGCCTCTGGGGCCAACGTCCTGACTTTC.

J is TRBJ2-5 and V is TRBV6-5; 8 positions match TRBD1. The CDR3 has 16 amino acids. Germline-derived CDR1 and CDR2 are MNHEY and SVGAGI. With V trimmed by 5 bases and J by 1 base, 9 bases remained unmatched. The CDR3 protein is CASSTRTGPPQETQYF. The CDR3 DNA reads as TGTGCCAGCAGTACCAGGACAGGGCCTCCCCAAGAGACCCAGTACTTC.

This clonotype was seen more than once but under ten times. The chain couples TRBV9 to TRBJ2-5; no definite D call. CDR3 size: 13 residues. Trimming took 2 bases from V and 2 from J, leaving 7 bases between them. CDR1 and CDR2 from the germline V gene are SGDLS and YYNGEE. DNA of the CDR3: TGTGCCAGCAGCGTGTCTATGCAAGAGACCCAGTACTTC. This translates into CASSVSMQETQYF.

This clonotype has a count of ten or more. The chain joins TRBV12-5 to TRBJ1-5; the D gene is possibly TRBD1 (5 bases). This CDR3 spans 18 amino acids. CDR1 LGHNT and CDR2 FRNRAP come from the germline V gene. Trimming pared 3 bases from V and 0 bases from J, leaving 18 bases between. Here the CDR3 reads CASGLAYRGTNSNQPQHF. In DNA form, the CDR3 reads TGTGCTAGTGGTTTAGCTTATAGGGGTACGAATAGCAATCAGCCCCAGCATTTT.

This clonotype was seen at least ten times. The V and J genes are TRBV10-3 and TRBJ2-1; D gene uncertain. Germline CDR1 reads ENHRY; CDR2 reads SYGVKD. V lost 3 bases, J lost 5 bases, and 8 bases lay in between. The CDR3 runs to 13 residues. As DNA, the CDR3 is TGTGCCATCAGTGATGGAGCGAACAATGAGCAGTTCTTC. It is translated as CAISDGANNEQFF.

This clonotype showed up just a few times. The rearrangement joins TRBV20-1 to TRBJ2-3; 10 nucleotides agree with TRBD2. Germline CDR1 is DFQATT and CDR2 is SNEGSKA (reference sequence). Unmatched junction bases numbered 5, after V lost 5 bases and J lost 0 bases. This CDR3 region has 15 residues. CDR3 sequence (DNA): TGCAGTGCTGGCCAGACTAGCGGGAGCACAGATACGCAGTATTTT. Its translation is CSAGQTSGSTDTQYF.

The genes are TRBV29-1 and TRBJ1-2; no clear D. The V gene's germline CDR1 is SQVTM and CDR2 ANQGSEA. This CDR3 region has 13 residues. Trimming removed 6 bases at V and 4 bases at J, with 15 bases between. This chain's CDR3 is CSVREAYFYGYTF. In DNA form, the CDR3 reads TGCAGCGTCAGAGAGGCGTATTTCTATGGCTACACCTTC.

The V gene is TRBV7-3, the J gene TRBJ2-1, with 10 bases aligning to TRBD2. The CDR3 spans 15 residues. Germline lookup yields CDR1 SGHTA and CDR2 FQGTGA. The J segment lost 8 bases and the V segment lost 5 bases, leaving 9 bases of the junction unmatched. The CDR3 is CASSLSGGVSDEQFF. The CDR3 DNA sequence: TGTGCCAGCAGCCTAAGCGGGGGGGTTTCCGATGAGCAGTTCTTC.

This clonotype was detected many times. The V and J genes are TRBV6-6 and TRBJ2-3; D gene ambiguous. This CDR3 spans 12 amino acids. V shed 5 bases and J shed 5 bases, with 8 bases lying between them. Germline V gene data show CDR1 as MNHNY and CDR2 as SVGAGI (reference sequence). This CDR3 is CASSPPLDTQYF. The CDR3 DNA reads TGTGCCAGCAGTCCCCCTTTAGATACGCAGTATTTT.

The CDR3 loop is CATSGSGFGYTF. As DNA, the CDR3 is TGTGCCACCAGTGGCAGTGGATTCGGCTACACCTTC. The V gene is TRBV24-1, the J gene TRBJ1-2; no firm D call. Germline CDR1 is KGHDR and CDR2 is SFDVKD. CDR3 size: 12 residues. V lost 5 bases and J 8 bases, leaving 11 bases between the germline ends.

This clonotype showed up just a few times. The chain uses TRBV7-2 and TRBJ2-7, with 12 bases identical to TRBD2. Germline lookup yields CDR1 SGHTA and CDR2 FQGNSA. With 5 bases clipped from V and 1 base from J, the junction kept 6 bases outside the gene matches. The CDR3 has 16 residues. In nucleotides, the CDR3 is TGTGCCAGCAGCCGAACCCTAGCGGGAGGGTCCTACGAGCAGTACTTC. It yields the protein CASSRTLAGGSYEQYF.

The table lists this clonotype with a few counts. The genes are TRBV5-1 and TRBJ1-1; no firm D call. The CDR3 covers 13 residues. V lost 0 bases to trimming and J lost 8 bases, with 11 bases between them. The V gene's germline CDR1 is SGHRS and CDR2 YFSETQ. This chain's CDR3 is CASSLASRAEAFF. The CDR3, as DNA: TGCGCCAGCAGCTTGGCCTCCCGAGCGGAAGCTTTCTTT. The complete variable domain, with remaining parts taken from reference TRBV5-1 and TRBJ1-1, reads KAGVTQTPRYLIKTRGQQVTLSCSPISGHRSVSWYQQTPGQGLQFLFEYFSETQRNKGNFPGRFSGRQFSNSRSEMNVSTLELGDSALYLCASSLASRAEAFFGQGTRLTVV.

The chain employs TRBV7-2 and TRBJ1-1; perhaps TRBD1 as D (6 bases). The V and J ends lost 3 bases and 0 bases respectively, with 14 bases between them. The CDR3 runs to 16 residues. The germline CDR1 and CDR2 sequences are SGHTA and FQGNSA. DNA for the CDR3: TGTGCCAGCAGCTTGGGACATCGAAGGATGAACACTGAAGCTTTCTTT. It translates to CASSLGHRRMNTEAFF. The full variable domain, rest sourced from reference TRBV7-2 and TRBJ1-1, is GAGVSQSPSNKVTEKGKDVELRCDPISGHTALYWYRQSLGQGLEFLIYFQGNSAPDKSGLPSDRFSAERTGGSVSTLTIQRTQQEDSAVYLCASSLGHRRMNTEAFFGQGTRLTVV.

This chain joins TRBV10-3 and TRBJ2-1, with a tentative D call TRBD2 (6 bases). The CDR3 totals 18 residues. V lost 2 bases to trimming and J lost 0 bases, with 17 bases between them. Germline V lookup: CDR1 ENHRY, CDR2 SYGVKD. The CDR3 sequence is CAISEGPGTGASYNEQFF. In DNA form, the CDR3 reads TGTGCCATCAGTGAGGGACCCGGGACGGGAGCCTCCTACAATGAGCAGTTCTTC.

A few counts support this clonotype. V and J are TRBV20-1 and TRBJ1-6, with D possibly TRBD1 on 5 matching bases. There are 16 residues in the CDR3. V was pared by 5 bases and J by 7 bases, with 21 bases between. Germline loops: CDR1 DFQATT, CDR2 SNEGSKA (reference sequence). The CDR3 spells CSAGAEGSVGNSPLHF. The CDR3 DNA reads as TGCAGTGCTGGGGCAGAGGGGTCGGTAGGGAATTCACCCCTCCACTTT.

This clonotype was picked up a small number of times. The V and J genes are TRBV19 and TRBJ1-5; D gene unclear. This CDR3 contains 13 residues. Germline-derived CDR1 and CDR2 are LNHDA and SQIVND (reference sequence). V was trimmed by 8 bases and J by 0 bases, leaving 8 bases between them. CDR3 protein: CASAAYSNQPQHF. The CDR3 bases are TGTGCCAGTGCTGCTTATAGCAATCAGCCCCAGCATTTT.

The gene calls are TRBV20-1 and TRBJ1-6; TRBD1 is a possible D gene (6 bases). Germline assignment: CDR1 DFQATT and CDR2 SNEGSKA (reference sequence). Trimming removed 0 bases at V and 10 bases at J, with 16 bases between. The CDR3 extends over 15 amino acids. CDR3 loop: CSARDGGGHSSPLHF. The CDR3 DNA reads TGCAGTGCTAGAGATGGGGGCGGCCATTCATCACCCCTCCACTTT.

DNA of the CDR3: TGTGCCAGCAGTTCAGGGGGCAGGGGCGATGAGCAGTTCTTC. Translation: CASSSGGRGDEQFF. V usage is TRBV7-9 and J usage is TRBJ2-1; 8 bases map to TRBD1. Germline V lookup: CDR1 SEHNR, CDR2 FQNEAQ (reference sequence). The CDR3 has 14 residues. Trimming cost V 6 bases and J 8 bases; bases outside gene matches: 9.

The chain is built from TRBV12-3 or TRBV12-4 and TRBJ1-2, with 9 bases that match TRBD1. The CDR3 has 14 residues. Trimming at V came to 6 bases and at J to 4 bases, leaving 6 bases not matched to a gene. CDR3 sequence reads: CASSRGTGSYGYTF. The DNA of the CDR3 is TGTGCCAGCAGCCGTGGGACAGGGAGCTATGGCTACACCTTC.

This clonotype was seen many times. V and J are TRBV5-1 and TRBJ2-7; 7 bases are shared with TRBD1. The length of the CDR3 is 15 residues. V trimming: 6 bases; J trimming: 1 base; junction bases outside the gene matches: 10. CDR1 and CDR2 (germline): SGHRS, YFSETQ. The CDR3 bases are TGCGCCAGCAACCCCTCGACAGGGCTGTCCTACGAGCAGTACTTC. This translates into CASNPSTGLSYEQYF.

The sample holds many counts of this clonotype. The J gene is TRBJ2-7, the V gene TRBV29-1; the D gene is possibly TRBD1 (6 bases). This CDR3 is 11 amino acids long. The germline V and J ends were trimmed by 6 bases and 5 bases, with 11 bases remaining between them. Germline CDR1 SQVTM, CDR2 ANQGSEA. The CDR3: CSVNRENEQYF. As DNA, the CDR3 is TGCAGCGTCAACAGGGAAAACGAGCAGTACTTC.

The gene calls are TRBV20-1 and TRBJ1-2; D not certain. The V gene's germline CDR1 is DFQATT and CDR2 SNEGSKA (reference sequence). CDR3 length equals 13 residues. V was clipped by 1 base and J by 4 bases, with 10 bases between them. The CDR3 reads CSARGGRGYGYTF. CDR3 bases: TGCAGTGCTAGAGGAGGGCGGGGCTATGGCTACACCTTC.

This clonotype was recorded a few times. The chain combines TRBV12-3 or TRBV12-4 with TRBJ2-1; a weak D match, TRBD2 (5 bases). This CDR3 comprises 15 residues. Trimming pared 6 bases from V and 9 bases from J, leaving 21 bases between. CDR3 region: CASRGRGSLQFEQFF. Written as DNA, the CDR3 is TGTGCCAGCAGGGGCCGGGGATCCCTACAATTTGAGCAGTTCTTC.

This chain uses TRBV7-2 with TRBJ2-5, with D tentatively TRBD1 (5 bases). The DNA end lines up better with TRBJ2-1; the J call may be wrong. From germline, CDR1 is SGHTA and CDR2 FQGNSA. The CDR3 has 15 amino acids. The CDR3 here is CASSLAGRTQETQFF. The CDR3 coding sequence is TGTGCCAGCAGCTTAGCGGGTCGGACACAAGAGACCCAGTTCTTC.